This T cell receptor beta chain was captured by sequencing in a study of blood T cell repertoires in COVID-19. Study at large: Sources were T cells, B-cell-depleted T cells, or PBMCs; the material itself was cDNA or gDNA.

Authors' analysis steps: Estimated nucleated cell counts came from reference gene primer amplification. TCRdb's copy holds only in-frame clones and misses some; the assay was immunoSEQ multiplex PCR. V and J calls and clone size are given by that table; D and trimming were obtained from the DNA. The data hold 200,000 to 250,000 clones, with 80% to 90% observed a single time. Trimming at V came to 4 bases and at J to 3 bases, leaving 6 bases not matched to a gene. Germline CDR1 and CDR2: SGHDT and YYEEEE. CDR3 length equals 14 residues. The cohort comprised adults aged 18 to 89 years residing in approximately 25 US areas. Participant-reported clinical history was the basis for cohort assignment.

The TCR comes from a man in his fifties who had been exposed to COVID-19. Sequencing input: PBMCs or T cells enriched from blood (not recorded which). The V call is TRBV5-6, the J call TRBJ1-1; 7 nucleotides agree with TRBD1. The CDR3 DNA reads as TGTGCCAGCAGCGGCACAGGGGAACACACTGAAGCTTTCTTT. Its protein is CASSGTGEHTEAFF.